These T cell receptor beta chains were read from a single sample in a study of blood T cell repertoires in COVID-19. Some clones are missing from TCRdb's copy, which holds only in-frame ones; the method was immunoSEQ multiplex PCR. The table shows a few hundred thousand clones, with 87% occurring only once. Sequences were obtained from PBMCs or T cells enriched from blood (not recorded which). The source of these receptors is a man aged 35 to 55 in a cohort exposed to, infected with or recovered from COVID-19 (not recorded which). The CDR3 runs from the conserved cysteine through the conserved F or W. Each record gives: D gene, clone size, J gene, V gene, CDR3 protein, CDR3 DNA. D genes are given only for firm matches. Clone sizes are given selectively: once, few, many, or a class where the clone is expanded.

>TRBD2|few|TRBJ2-7|TRBV7-2
CASSFTSGYSYEQYF
TGTGCCAGCAGCTTCACTAGCGGATATTCCTACGAGCAGTACTTC
>-|once|TRBJ2-2|TRBV24-1
CATSDDLSWELFF
TGTGCCACCAGTGATGACTTGTCCTGGGAGCTGTTTTTT
>-|once|TRBJ2-3|TRBV27
CASSPGDTQYF
TGTGCCAGCAGTCCGGGGGATACGCAGTATTTT
>-|-|TRBJ1-6|TRBV15
CATSSGSTLHF
TGTGCCACCAGCTCCGGGTCAACCCTCCACTTT
>TRBD2|-|TRBJ2-1|TRBV7-8
CASSPGGSSYNEQFF
TGTGCCAGCAGCCCGGGCGGGAGCTCCTACAATGAGCAGTTCTTC
>TRBD1|-|TRBJ2-7|TRBV28
CASSLISGTGVSAYEQYF
TGTGCCAGCAGTTTAATATCCGGGACAGGGGTTTCGGCCTACGAGCAGTACTTC
>TRBD2|-|TRBJ2-7|TRBV7-6
CASSLDTSGTYEQYF
TGTGCCAGCAGCTTGGACACTAGCGGAACCTACGAGCAGTACTTC
>-|-|TRBJ2-6|TRBV2
CASARARNSGANVLTF
TGTGCCAGCGCCAGGGCCAGGAACTCTGGGGCCAACGTCCTGACTTTC
>TRBD1|once|TRBJ2-7|TRBV5-5
CASSKWTGAYEQYF
TGTGCCAGCAGCAAATGGACAGGGGCCTACGAGCAGTACTTC
>TRBD2|once|TRBJ2-3|TRBV5-4
CASSPRLAGRVGTQYF
TGTGCCAGCAGCCCGAGACTAGCGGGGCGGGTTGGCACGCAGTATTTT
>-|-|TRBJ1-2|TRBV28
CASAPPNTYYGYTF
TGTGCCAGCGCACCCCCGAACACCTACTATGGCTACACCTTC
>TRBD1|once|TRBJ1-2|TRBV28
CASSFSQGARGNYGYTF
TGTGCCAGCAGTTTTTCGCAGGGGGCGCGAGGTAACTATGGCTACACCTTC
>-|-|TRBJ2-1|TRBV9
CASSVVQGGEQFF
TGTGCCAGCAGCGTAGTTCAGGGTGGGGAGCAGTTCTTC
>TRBD2|-|TRBJ2-1|TRBV27
CASSLSSGIGNEQFF
TGTGCCAGCAGTTTATCTAGCGGGATAGGGAATGAGCAGTTCTTC
>TRBD1|-|TRBJ1-4|TRBV27
CASSQIIGQGKEKLFF
TGTGCCAGCTCACAAATTATCGGACAGGGGAAGGAAAAACTGTTTTTT
>TRBD1|-|TRBJ1-1|TRBV7-3
CASSKDRDTEAFF
TGTGCCAGCAGCAAAGACAGGGACACTGAAGCTTTCTTT
>-|-|TRBJ2-1|TRBV4-1
CASSQASLAGANEQFF
TGCGCCAGCAGCCAAGCGTCTCTAGCAGGGGCCAATGAGCAGTTCTTC
>TRBD2|few|TRBJ2-1|TRBV4-1
CASRDLAGLSSYNEQFF
TGCGCCAGCAGGGATCTAGCGGGACTGAGCTCCTACAATGAGCAGTTCTTC
>-|-|TRBJ2-1|TRBV6-5
CASRVDTGSYNEQFF
TGTGCCAGCAGGGTAGACACTGGCTCCTACAATGAGCAGTTCTTC
>-|-|TRBJ2-7|TRBV5-1
CASTLGSGARNYEQYF
TGCGCCAGCACTCTAGGGAGTGGCGCTCGAAACTACGAGCAGTACTTC
>TRBD1|-|TRBJ1-1|TRBV6-4
CASGDRVGRTEAFF
TGTGCCAGCGGGGACAGAGTGGGAAGGACTGAAGCTTTCTTT
>-|-|TRBJ2-3|TRBV19
CASGDRPNTDTQYF
TGTGCCAGTGGTGACAGGCCCAACACAGATACGCAGTATTTT
>-|-|TRBJ2-7|TRBV5-5
CASSLGVGQGTLEQYF
TGTGCCAGCAGCTTAGGGGTTGGTCAGGGTACCCTCGAGCAGTACTTC
>-|-|TRBJ2-1|TRBV19
CASTGSNEQFF
TGTGCCAGTACAGGGTCCAATGAGCAGTTCTTC
>-|-|TRBJ2-7|TRBV3-1/TRBV3-2
CASSLYDRSSSYEQYF
TGTGCCAGCAGCCTTTACGACAGAAGTTCCTCCTACGAGCAGTACTTC
>-|once|TRBJ1-1|TRBV11-2
CASSLGGSLFGGKAFF
TGTGCCAGCAGCTTAGGAGGGAGTCTTTTCGGTGGTAAAGCTTTCTTT
>-|once|TRBJ2-3|TRBV7-9
CASSLTHTTDTQYF
TGTGCCAGCAGCTTAACACATACAACAGATACGCAGTATTTT
>-|-|TRBJ1-3|TRBV4-1
CASSPSSGNTIYF
TGCGCCAGCAGCCCCAGCTCTGGAAACACCATATATTTT
>TRBD1|once|TRBJ2-1|TRBV11-3
CASSRGDTGTGNEQFF
TGTGCCAGCAGCCGAGGAGACACTGGGACAGGCAATGAGCAGTTCTTC
>TRBD2|-|TRBJ2-2|TRBV5-1
CASSLLAGNTGELFF
TGCGCCAGCAGCTTGCTAGCGGGGAACACCGGGGAGCTGTTTTTT
>-|-|TRBJ1-6|TRBV3-1/TRBV3-2
CASSQDRRGNSPLHF
TGTGCCAGCAGCCAAGATCGCAGGGGAAATTCACCCCTCCACTTT
>-|once|TRBJ1-1|TRBV4-2
CASIQGGVNTEAFF
TGTGCCAGCATCCAAGGGGGGGTCAACACTGAAGCTTTCTTT
>-|-|TRBJ1-2|TRBV29-1
CSVQKDSNYGYTF
TGCAGCGTCCAAAAAGACTCTAACTATGGCTACACCTTC